These T cell receptor beta chains were read from a single sample in a study of control samples from healthy donors and cancer patients. The assay was immunoSEQ multiplex PCR, and TCRdb's table has in-frame clones only and misses some. The repertoire consists of about 86,000 clones, with approximately 91% occurring once and the leading ten covering over 8.5%. Sequencing was performed on PBMCs. These receptors were taken from a woman between 50 and 59 years old with colorectal cancer. Both conserved end residues are part of each CDR3. A D gene is named only where the DNA matches it firmly. The size entry is marked missing in some rows and otherwise reads once, few, many or a size class.

j_call | clone_size | d_call | v_call | cdr3_nt | cdr3_aa
TRBJ1-1 | - | - | TRBV15 | TGTGCCACCAGCAGAGATCGCGCCTGGGGTGGCACTGAAGCTTTCTTT | CATSRDRAWGGTEAFF
TRBJ1-1 | - | - | TRBV5-1 | TGCGCCAGCAGCTTGGGCACTGTGAACACTGAAGCTTTCTTT | CASSLGTVNTEAFF
TRBJ2-2 | - | - | TRBV9 | TGTGCCAGCAACCCAACCGGGACAAGGGTTATTCCCGGGGAGCTGTTTTTT | CASNPTGTRVIPGELFF
TRBJ2-5 | - | - | TRBV20-1 | TGCAGTGTCAGCAAAATGGAGACCCAGTACTTC | CSVSKMETQYF
TRBJ2-1 | - | TRBD1 | TRBV24-1 | TGTGCCACCAGTACAACGGGACAGGGGATCTACAATGAGCAGTTCTTC | CATSTTGQGIYNEQFF
TRBJ2-3 | - | - | TRBV7-2 | TGTGCCAGCAGCGTGTCGCGGGGCTTCGCAGATACGCAGTATTTT | CASSVSRGFADTQYF
TRBJ1-5 | - | TRBD1 | TRBV6-5 | TGTGCCAGTTTGACAGGGGGATGGAATCAGCCCCAGCATTTT | CASLTGGWNQPQHF
TRBJ2-2 | - | TRBD1 | TRBV24-1 | TGTGCCATCGGGACAGGGAACACCGGGGAGCTGTTTTTT | CAIGTGNTGELFF
TRBJ1-1 | - | - | TRBV5-5 | TGTGCCAGCAGCGGCGACAGGAACACTGAAGCTTTCTTT | CASSGDRNTEAFF
TRBJ2-3 | - | - | TRBV6-2/TRBV6-3 | TGTGCCAGCAGTTACGGGGGCGGCACTAGCACAGATACGCAGTATTTT | CASSYGGGTSTDTQYF
TRBJ1-6 | - | - | TRBV7-8 | TGTGCCAGCAGCAGAGGAAGAGTTCAGGGTGCGGGTTCACCCCTCCACTTT | CASSRGRVQGAGSPLHF
TRBJ1-5 | few | - | TRBV7-2 | TGTGCCAGCAGCTTACGGCACAGTATTGATCAGCCCCAGCATTTT | CASSLRHSIDQPQHF
TRBJ2-1 | once | TRBD2 | TRBV7-8 | TGTGCCAGCAGCCGAGTAGCGGGGGGCGGGAATGAGCAGTTCTTC | CASSRVAGGGNEQFF
TRBJ1-3 | - | - | TRBV2 | TGTGCCAGCAGTGGAAAGGACCCGAGCTCTGGAAACACCATATATTTT | CASSGKDPSSGNTIYF
TRBJ1-4 | - | - | TRBV3-1/TRBV3-2 | TGTGCCAGCAGCCAAACATCTGGGGGCAATGAAAAACTGTTTTTT | CASSQTSGGNEKLFF